The present entry profiles one TCR beta chain with its context. Its antigen remains unknown. The sample is drawn from a study of T cell responses to AZD1222 COVID-19 vaccine. Study observations and caveats: Donors were largely white British and mainly female; clonal diversity was possibly underestimated. There were vaccine-associated CD4 TCRs across spike, dominant at 160-218 and 743-854. At baseline, seropositivity was found in only a handful of AZD1222 recipients. Without day 14 samples, only post-peak T cell repertoires were studied.

This CDR3 has 13 amino acids. V lost 10 bases, J lost 1 base, and 14 bases lay in between. Germline values: CDR1 MNHEY, CDR2 SVGAGI. Measured with immunoSEQ multiplex PCR; TCRdb has only the in-frame clones, and not every one. The sample yields about 140,000 clones, 92% seen once. The genes are TRBV6-5 and TRBJ2-7, with a weak D call TRBD1 (8 bases). The material was peripheral blood, obtained on day 0 of AZD1222 vaccination. The receptor was isolated from an adult in good health. CDR3: CATTGGESYEQYF. In DNA, the CDR3 is TGTGCCACCACAGGGGGGGAATCCTACGAGCAGTACTTC.